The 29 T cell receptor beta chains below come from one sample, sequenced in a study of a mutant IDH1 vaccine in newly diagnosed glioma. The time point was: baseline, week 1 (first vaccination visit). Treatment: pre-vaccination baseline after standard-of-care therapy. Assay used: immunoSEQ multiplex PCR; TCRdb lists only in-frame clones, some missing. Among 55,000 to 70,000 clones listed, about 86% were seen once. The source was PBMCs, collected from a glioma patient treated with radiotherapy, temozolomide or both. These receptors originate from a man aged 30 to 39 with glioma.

CDR3 protein: CASSAATAISGNTIYF. CDR3 bases: TGCGCCAGCAGCGCAGCTACAGCGATCTCTGGAAACACCATATATTTT. The chain combines TRBV5-1 with TRBJ1-3; D gene ambiguous. Trimming shortened V by 4 bases and J by 0 bases, and 14 bases separated the two germline ends. The CDR3 extends over 16 amino acids. Germline V gene sequence: CDR1 SGHRS, CDR2 YFSETQ.

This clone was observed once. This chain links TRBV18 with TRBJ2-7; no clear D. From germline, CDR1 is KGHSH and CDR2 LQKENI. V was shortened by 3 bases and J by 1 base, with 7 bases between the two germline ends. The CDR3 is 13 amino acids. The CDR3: CASSPSQSYEQYF. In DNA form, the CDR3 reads TGTGCCAGCTCACCGTCACAGTCCTACGAGCAGTACTTC.

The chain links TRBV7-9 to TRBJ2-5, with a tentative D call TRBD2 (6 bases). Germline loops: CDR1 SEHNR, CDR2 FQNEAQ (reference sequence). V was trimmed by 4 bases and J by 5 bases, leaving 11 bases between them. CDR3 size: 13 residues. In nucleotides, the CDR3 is TGTGCCAGCAGCTGGGACGCGGGGGAGACCCAGTACTTC. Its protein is CASSWDAGETQYF.

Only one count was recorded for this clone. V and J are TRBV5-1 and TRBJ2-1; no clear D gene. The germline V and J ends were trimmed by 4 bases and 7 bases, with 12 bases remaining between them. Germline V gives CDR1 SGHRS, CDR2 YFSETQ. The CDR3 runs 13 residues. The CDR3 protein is CASSPGLVNEQFF. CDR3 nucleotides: TGCGCCAGCAGCCCGGGCCTGGTGAATGAGCAGTTCTTC.

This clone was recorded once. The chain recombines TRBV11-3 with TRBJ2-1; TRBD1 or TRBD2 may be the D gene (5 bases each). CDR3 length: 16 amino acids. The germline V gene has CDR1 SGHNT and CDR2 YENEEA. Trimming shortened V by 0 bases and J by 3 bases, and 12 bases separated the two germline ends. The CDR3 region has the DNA TGTGCCAGCAGCTTAGACGGGGCATCCCGCTACAATGAGCAGTTCTTC. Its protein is CASSLDGASRYNEQFF.

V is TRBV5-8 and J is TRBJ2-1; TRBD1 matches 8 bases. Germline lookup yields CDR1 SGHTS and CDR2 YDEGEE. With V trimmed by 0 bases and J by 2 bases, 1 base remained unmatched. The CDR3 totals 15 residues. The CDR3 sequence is CASSLDRGTYNEQFF. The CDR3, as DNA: TGTGCCAGCAGCTTGGACAGGGGGACCTACAATGAGCAGTTCTTC.

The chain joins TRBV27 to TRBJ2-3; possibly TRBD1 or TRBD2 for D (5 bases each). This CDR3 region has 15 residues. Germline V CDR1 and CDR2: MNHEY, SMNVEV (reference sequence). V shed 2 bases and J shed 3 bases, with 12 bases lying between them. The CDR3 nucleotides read TGTGCCAGCAGTTTAGTTGGGGGAGAGACAGATACGCAGTATTTT. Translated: CASSLVGGETDTQYF.

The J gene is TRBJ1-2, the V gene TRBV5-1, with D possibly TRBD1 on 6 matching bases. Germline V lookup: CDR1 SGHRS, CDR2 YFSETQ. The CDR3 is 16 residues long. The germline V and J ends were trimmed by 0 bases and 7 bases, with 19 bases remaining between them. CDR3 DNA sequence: TGCGCCAGCAGCTTGGCACGGGGGCCGACAGGCGGTGGCTACACCTTC. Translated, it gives CASSLARGPTGGGYTF.

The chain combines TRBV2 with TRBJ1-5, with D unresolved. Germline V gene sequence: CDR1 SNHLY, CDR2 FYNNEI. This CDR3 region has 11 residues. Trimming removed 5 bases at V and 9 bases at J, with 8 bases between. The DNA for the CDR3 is TGTGCCAGCAGTTTTCGGCTGCCCCAGCATTTT. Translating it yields CASSFRLPQHF.

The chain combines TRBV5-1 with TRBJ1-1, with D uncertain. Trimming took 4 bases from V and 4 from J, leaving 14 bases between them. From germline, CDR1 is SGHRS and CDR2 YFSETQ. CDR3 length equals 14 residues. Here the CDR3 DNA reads TGCGCCAGCAGCCCAGAGGGCCGGATCACTGAAGCTTTCTTT. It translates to CASSPEGRITEAFF.

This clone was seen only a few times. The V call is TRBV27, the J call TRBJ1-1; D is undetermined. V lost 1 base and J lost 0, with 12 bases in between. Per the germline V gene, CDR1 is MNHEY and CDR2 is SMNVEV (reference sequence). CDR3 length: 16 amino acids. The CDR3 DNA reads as TGTGCCAGCAGTTTATTTTTCGGGAGGATGAACACTGAAGCTTTCTTT. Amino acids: CASSLFFGRMNTEAFF.

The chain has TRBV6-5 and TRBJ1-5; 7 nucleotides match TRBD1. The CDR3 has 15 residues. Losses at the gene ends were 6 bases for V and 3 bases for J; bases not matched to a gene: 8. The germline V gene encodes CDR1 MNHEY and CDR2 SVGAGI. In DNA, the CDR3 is TGTGCCAGCAGGTCCCGGGACAGCCACAATCAGCCCCAGCATTTT. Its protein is CASRSRDSHNQPQHF.

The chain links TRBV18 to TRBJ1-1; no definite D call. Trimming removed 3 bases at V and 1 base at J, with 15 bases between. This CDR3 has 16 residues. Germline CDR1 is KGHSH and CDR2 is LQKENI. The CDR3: CASSPDLLGTNTEAFF. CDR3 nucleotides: TGTGCCAGCTCACCCGACCTTCTCGGCACGAACACTGAAGCTTTCTTT.

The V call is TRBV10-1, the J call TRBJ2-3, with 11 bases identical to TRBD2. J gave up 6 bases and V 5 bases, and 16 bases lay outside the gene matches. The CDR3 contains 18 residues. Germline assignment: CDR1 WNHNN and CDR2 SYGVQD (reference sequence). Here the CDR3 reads CASSRLSGGAVLSDTQYF. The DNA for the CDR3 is TGCGCCAGCAGTCGTCTTAGCGGGGGGGCCGTTTTATCCGATACGCAGTATTTT.

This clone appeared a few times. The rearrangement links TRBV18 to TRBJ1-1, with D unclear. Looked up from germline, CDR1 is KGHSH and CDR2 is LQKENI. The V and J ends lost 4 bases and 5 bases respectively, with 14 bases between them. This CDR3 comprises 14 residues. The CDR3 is CASSLTGERTEAFF. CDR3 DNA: TGTGCCAGCTCACTCACGGGTGAGCGGACTGAAGCTTTCTTT.

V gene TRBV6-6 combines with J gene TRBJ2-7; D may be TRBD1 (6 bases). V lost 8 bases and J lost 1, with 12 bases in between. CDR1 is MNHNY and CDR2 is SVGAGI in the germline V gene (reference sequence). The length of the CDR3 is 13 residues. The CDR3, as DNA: TGTGCCAGCGGACAGTTCCAATCCTACGAGCAGTACTTC. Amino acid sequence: CASGQFQSYEQYF.

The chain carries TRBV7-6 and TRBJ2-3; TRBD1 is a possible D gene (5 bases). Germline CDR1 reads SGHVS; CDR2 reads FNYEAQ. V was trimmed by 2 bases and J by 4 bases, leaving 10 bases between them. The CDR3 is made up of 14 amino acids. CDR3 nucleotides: TGTGCCAGCAGCTTAAGGGCCAGGGCAGATACGCAGTATTTT. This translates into CASSLRARADTQYF.

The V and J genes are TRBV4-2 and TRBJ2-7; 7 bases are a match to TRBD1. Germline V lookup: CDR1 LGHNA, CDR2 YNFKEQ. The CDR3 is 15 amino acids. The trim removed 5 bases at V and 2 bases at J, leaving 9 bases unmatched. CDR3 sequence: CASSATGFGPYEQYF. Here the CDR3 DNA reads TGTGCCAGCAGCGCGACAGGGTTTGGCCCCTACGAGCAGTACTTC.

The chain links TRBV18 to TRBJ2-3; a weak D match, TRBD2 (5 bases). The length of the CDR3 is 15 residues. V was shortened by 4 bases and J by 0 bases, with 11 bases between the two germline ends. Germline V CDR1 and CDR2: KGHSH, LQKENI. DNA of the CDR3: TGTGCCAGCTCACTAGCGAGAGCTAGCACAGATACGCAGTATTTT. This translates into CASSLARASTDTQYF.

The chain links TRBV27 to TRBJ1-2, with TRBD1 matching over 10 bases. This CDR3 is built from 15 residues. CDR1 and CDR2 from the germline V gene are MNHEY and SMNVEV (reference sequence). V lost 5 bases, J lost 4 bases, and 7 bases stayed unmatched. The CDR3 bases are TGTGCCAGCAGTACAGACAGGGGGCGGCTCTATGGCTACACCTTC. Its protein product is CASSTDRGRLYGYTF.

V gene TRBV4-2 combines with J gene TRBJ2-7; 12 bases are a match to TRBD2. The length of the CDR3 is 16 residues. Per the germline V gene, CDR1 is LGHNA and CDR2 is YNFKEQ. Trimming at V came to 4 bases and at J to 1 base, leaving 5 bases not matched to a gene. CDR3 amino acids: CASSPEGLAGSYEQYF. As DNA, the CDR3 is TGTGCCAGCAGCCCTGAGGGACTAGCGGGTTCCTACGAGCAGTACTTC.

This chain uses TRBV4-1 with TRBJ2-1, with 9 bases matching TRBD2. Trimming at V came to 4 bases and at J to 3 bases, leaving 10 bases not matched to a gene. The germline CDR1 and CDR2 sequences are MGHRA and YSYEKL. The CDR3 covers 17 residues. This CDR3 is CASSPGSLAGLYNEQFF. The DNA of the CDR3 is TGCGCCAGCAGCCCAGGGAGCCTAGCGGGGCTCTACAATGAGCAGTTCTTC.

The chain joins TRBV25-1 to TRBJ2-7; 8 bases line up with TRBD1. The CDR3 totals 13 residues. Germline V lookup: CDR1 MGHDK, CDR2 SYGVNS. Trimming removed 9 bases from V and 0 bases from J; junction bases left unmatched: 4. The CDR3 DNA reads TGTGCCAGTAACGACAGGGGCTCCTACGAGCAGTACTTC. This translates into CASNDRGSYEQYF.

DNA for the CDR3: TGTGCCAGCTCACCACTAGGTACCTACGAGCAGTACTTC. It translates to CASSPLGTYEQYF. The chain is built from TRBV18 and TRBJ2-7; D is unresolved. This CDR3 contains 13 residues. Trimming stripped 1 base from V and 2 bases from J, with 6 bases between. Germline V gene lookup returns CDR1 KGHSH and CDR2 LQKENI. The full variable domain, with the rest looked up from reference TRBV18 and TRBJ2-7, is NAGVMQNPRHLVRRRGQEARLRCSPMKGHSHVYWYRQLPEEGLKFMVYLQKENIIDESGMPKERFSAEFPKEGPSILRIQQVVRGDSAAYFCASSPLGTYEQYFGPGTRLTVT.

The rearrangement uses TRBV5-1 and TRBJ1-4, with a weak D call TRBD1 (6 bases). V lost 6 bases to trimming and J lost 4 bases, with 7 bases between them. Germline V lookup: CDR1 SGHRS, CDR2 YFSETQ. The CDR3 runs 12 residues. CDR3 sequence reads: CASTGHNEKLFF. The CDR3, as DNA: TGCGCCAGCACGGGACATAATGAAAAACTGTTTTTT.

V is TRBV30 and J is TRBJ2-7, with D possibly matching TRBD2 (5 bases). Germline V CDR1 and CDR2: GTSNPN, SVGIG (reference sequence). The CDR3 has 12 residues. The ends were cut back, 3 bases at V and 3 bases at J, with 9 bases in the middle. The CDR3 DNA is TGTGCCTGGAGGCCCAGCGGCTACGAGCAGTACTTC. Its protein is CAWRPSGYEQYF. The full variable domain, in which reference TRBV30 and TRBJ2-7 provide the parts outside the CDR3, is SQTIHQWPATLVQPVGSPLSLECTVEGTSNPNLYWYRQAAGRGLQLLFYSVGIGQISSEVPQNLSASRPQDRQFILSSKKLLLSDSGFYLCAWRPSGYEQYFGPGTRLTVT.

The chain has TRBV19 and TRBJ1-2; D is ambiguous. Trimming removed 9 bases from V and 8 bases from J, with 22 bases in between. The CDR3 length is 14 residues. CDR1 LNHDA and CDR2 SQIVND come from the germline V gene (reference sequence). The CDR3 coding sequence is TGTGCCAGCTCCGCTCTACTTCCTAACTGGGGCTACACCTTC. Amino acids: CASSALLPNWGYTF. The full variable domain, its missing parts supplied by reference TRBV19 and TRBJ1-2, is DGGITQSPKYLFRKEGQNVTLSCEQNLNHDAMYWYRQDPGQGLRLIYYSQIVNDFQKGDIAEGYSVSREKKESFPLTVTSAQKNPTAFYLCASSALLPNWGYTFGSGTRLTVV.

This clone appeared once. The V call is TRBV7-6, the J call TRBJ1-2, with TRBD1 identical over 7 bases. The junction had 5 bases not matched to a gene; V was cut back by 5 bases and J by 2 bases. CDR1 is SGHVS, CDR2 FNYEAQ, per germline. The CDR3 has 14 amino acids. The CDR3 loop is CASSTQGGNYGYTF. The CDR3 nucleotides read TGTGCCAGCAGCACGCAGGGGGGCAACTATGGCTACACCTTC.

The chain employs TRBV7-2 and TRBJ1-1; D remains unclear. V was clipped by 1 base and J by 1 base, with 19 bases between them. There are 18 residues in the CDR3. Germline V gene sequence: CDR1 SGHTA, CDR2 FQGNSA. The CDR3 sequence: CASSLVPSRAGPNTEAFF. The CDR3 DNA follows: TGTGCCAGCAGCTTAGTTCCGTCTCGGGCAGGCCCGAACACTGAAGCTTTCTTT.